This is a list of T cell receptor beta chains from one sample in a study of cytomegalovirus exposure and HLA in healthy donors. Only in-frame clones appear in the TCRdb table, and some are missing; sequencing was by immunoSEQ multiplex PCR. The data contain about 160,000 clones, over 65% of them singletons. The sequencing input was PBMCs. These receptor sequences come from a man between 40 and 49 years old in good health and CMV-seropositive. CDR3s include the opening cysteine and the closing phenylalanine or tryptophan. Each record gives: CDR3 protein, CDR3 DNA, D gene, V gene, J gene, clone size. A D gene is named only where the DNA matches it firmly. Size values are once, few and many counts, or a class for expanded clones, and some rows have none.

CDR3 protein: CASSDEQNTGELFF
CDR3 DNA: TGTGCCAGCAGTGACGAACAGAACACCGGGGAGCTGTTTTTT
D gene: NA
V gene: TRBV6-4
J gene: TRBJ2-2
clone size: NA

CDR3 protein: CASRRQGAGEQYF
CDR3 DNA: TGTGCCAGCCGTCGACAGGGCGCAGGGGAGCAGTACTTC
D gene: TRBD1
V gene: TRBV2
J gene: TRBJ2-7
clone size: NA

CDR3 protein: CASSERGSTDTQYF
CDR3 DNA: TGTGCCAGCTCCGAGCGGGGGTCCACAGATACGCAGTATTTT
D gene: TRBD2
V gene: TRBV6-5
J gene: TRBJ2-3
clone size: few

CDR3 protein: CASSPGWGGELFF
CDR3 DNA: TGTGCCAGCAGTCCAGGGTGGGGCGGGGAGCTGTTTTTT
D gene: NA
V gene: TRBV6-6
J gene: TRBJ2-2
clone size: NA

CDR3 protein: CASSVGGGIYGYTF
CDR3 DNA: TGTGCCAGCAGCGTAGGAGGGGGTATCTATGGCTACACCTTC
D gene: NA
V gene: TRBV9
J gene: TRBJ1-2
clone size: NA

CDR3 protein: CASSPLLAGGATDTQYF
CDR3 DNA: TGTGCCAGCAGCCCCCTGCTAGCGGGGGGGGCCACAGATACGCAGTATTTT
D gene: TRBD2
V gene: TRBV7-2
J gene: TRBJ2-3
clone size: NA

CDR3 protein: CAISESSAGGLNTEAFF
CDR3 DNA: TGTGCCATCAGTGAGTCGTCCGCAGGGGGCTTGAACACTGAAGCTTTCTTT
D gene: TRBD1
V gene: TRBV10-3
J gene: TRBJ1-1
clone size: NA

CDR3 protein: CASDPGTGGRTEAFF
CDR3 DNA: TGTGCCAGCGATCCGGGGACAGGGGGAAGGACTGAAGCTTTCTTT
D gene: TRBD1
V gene: TRBV6-1
J gene: TRBJ1-1
clone size: few

CDR3 protein: CASSLRRGSSYEQYF
CDR3 DNA: TGCGCCAGCAGCCTCCGTCGGGGGAGCTCCTACGAGCAGTACTTC
D gene: NA
V gene: TRBV5-1
J gene: TRBJ2-7
clone size: NA

CDR3 protein: CASSLRLTADTQYF
CDR3 DNA: TGTGCCAGCAGTTTAAGACTGACGGCAGATACGCAGTATTTT
D gene: NA
V gene: TRBV27
J gene: TRBJ2-3
clone size: NA

CDR3 protein: CATQLRRRPLAKNIQYF
CDR3 DNA: TGTGCCACCCAGCTTCGCAGGCGTCCCCTAGCCAAAAACATTCAGTACTTC
D gene: NA
V gene: TRBV2
J gene: TRBJ2-4
clone size: NA

CDR3 protein: CASRGHLSYEQYF
CDR3 DNA: TGTGCCAGCCGGGGACATCTATCCTACGAGCAGTACTTC
D gene: NA
V gene: TRBV6-1
J gene: TRBJ2-7
clone size: few

CDR3 protein: CASSPRRGAGNTEAFF
CDR3 DNA: TGTGCCAGCAGCCCCCGAAGGGGCGCTGGGAACACTGAAGCTTTCTTT
D gene: NA
V gene: TRBV28
J gene: TRBJ1-1
clone size: NA

CDR3 protein: CVKTIQGGWETEAFF
CDR3 DNA: TGTGTCAAAACCATACAGGGAGGGTGGGAAACTGAAGCTTTCTTT
D gene: NA
V gene: TRBV5-3
J gene: TRBJ1-1
clone size: NA

CDR3 protein: CASTPLGQGRFEQYF
CDR3 DNA: TGCGCCAGCACCCCCTTGGGACAGGGAAGATTCGAGCAGTACTTC
D gene: TRBD1
V gene: TRBV5-1
J gene: TRBJ2-7
clone size: NA

CDR3 protein: CASSTRRVGLGYTF
CDR3 DNA: TGTGCCAGCAGTACTAGAAGGGTAGGGTTAGGCTACACCTTC
D gene: NA
V gene: TRBV6-6
J gene: TRBJ1-2
clone size: NA

CDR3 protein: CAIGGGLKDQPQHF
CDR3 DNA: TGTGCCATCGGAGGCGGACTAAAAGATCAGCCCCAGCATTTT
D gene: NA
V gene: TRBV10-3
J gene: TRBJ1-5
clone size: NA

CDR3 protein: CASSARRGLSGNEQFF
CDR3 DNA: TGTGCCAGCAGCGCGCGCAGGGGGCTATCGGGAAATGAGCAGTTCTTC
D gene: TRBD1
V gene: TRBV7-2
J gene: TRBJ2-1
clone size: once

CDR3 protein: CASRQQGIHNSPLHF
CDR3 DNA: TGTGCCAGCAGACAACAGGGGATTCATAATTCACCCCTCCACTTT
D gene: TRBD1
V gene: TRBV28
J gene: TRBJ1-6
clone size: NA

CDR3 protein: CASSISDRGRGTEAFF
CDR3 DNA: TGTGCCAGTAGTATATCCGACAGGGGAAGAGGCACTGAAGCTTTCTTT
D gene: TRBD1
V gene: TRBV19
J gene: TRBJ1-1
clone size: NA

CDR3 protein: CASNLEGPGANEKLFF
CDR3 DNA: TGCGCCAGTAACCTAGAGGGGCCAGGGGCAAATGAAAAACTGTTTTTT
D gene: NA
V gene: TRBV4-1
J gene: TRBJ1-4
clone size: NA

CDR3 protein: CASSQMSGELFF
CDR3 DNA: TGTGCCAGCAGCCAAATGTCCGGGGAGCTGTTTTTT
D gene: NA
V gene: TRBV9
J gene: TRBJ2-2
clone size: NA

CDR3 protein: CASSLVPGYTGELFF
CDR3 DNA: TGTGCCAGCAGCTTAGTACCAGGATACACCGGGGAGCTGTTTTTT
D gene: NA
V gene: TRBV7-9
J gene: TRBJ2-2
clone size: NA

CDR3 protein: CSSSFPDGAGAFF
CDR3 DNA: TGTTCCAGCAGCTTCCCCGATGGGGCTGGAGCTTTCTTT
D gene: NA
V gene: TRBV7-9
J gene: TRBJ1-1
clone size: NA

CDR3 protein: CASSSAGNIGTEAFF
CDR3 DNA: TGCGCCAGCAGCTCCGCAGGGAACATCGGCACTGAAGCTTTCTTT
D gene: NA
V gene: TRBV5-1
J gene: TRBJ1-1
clone size: NA

CDR3 protein: CASSLVREANEKLFF
CDR3 DNA: TGTGCCAGCTCCCTAGTTCGAGAGGCTAATGAAAAACTGTTTTTT
D gene: NA
V gene: TRBV18
J gene: TRBJ1-4
clone size: NA

CDR3 protein: CASSMGQGDEQFF
CDR3 DNA: TGTGCCAGTAGTATGGGGCAGGGCGATGAGCAGTTCTTC
D gene: NA
V gene: TRBV19
J gene: TRBJ2-1
clone size: NA

CDR3 protein: CASSQEGGTYSYNEQFF
CDR3 DNA: TGCGCCAGCAGCCAAGAGGGGGGGACATACTCCTACAATGAGCAGTTCTTC
D gene: NA
V gene: TRBV4-1
J gene: TRBJ2-1
clone size: NA

CDR3 protein: CASSQQGGEQYF
CDR3 DNA: TGCGCCAGCAGCCAGCAGGGTGGCGAGCAGTACTTC
D gene: NA
V gene: TRBV5-1
J gene: TRBJ2-7
clone size: NA

CDR3 protein: CASSPGGQGLSAFF
CDR3 DNA: TGTGCCAGCAGCCCAGGGGGACAGGGGTTGTCAGCTTTCTTT
D gene: TRBD1
V gene: TRBV5-4
J gene: TRBJ1-1
clone size: NA

CDR3 protein: CASSPGLGYEQYF
CDR3 DNA: TGTGCCAGCAGTCCGGGACTAGGTTACGAGCAGTACTTC
D gene: TRBD2
V gene: TRBV28
J gene: TRBJ2-7
clone size: NA

CDR3 protein: CASSSRGSNQPQHF
CDR3 DNA: TGTGCCAGCAGTTCCCGGGGGAGCAATCAGCCCCAGCATTTT
D gene: NA
V gene: TRBV6-6
J gene: TRBJ1-5
clone size: NA